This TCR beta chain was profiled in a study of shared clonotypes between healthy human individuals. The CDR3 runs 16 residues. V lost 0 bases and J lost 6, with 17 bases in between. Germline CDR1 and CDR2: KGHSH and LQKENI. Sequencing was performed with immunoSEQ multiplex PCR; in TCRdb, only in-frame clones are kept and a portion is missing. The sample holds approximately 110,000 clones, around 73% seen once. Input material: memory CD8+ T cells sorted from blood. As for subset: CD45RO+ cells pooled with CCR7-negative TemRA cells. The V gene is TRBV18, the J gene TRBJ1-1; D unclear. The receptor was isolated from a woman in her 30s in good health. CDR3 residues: CASSPPRVSSPSEAFF. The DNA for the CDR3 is TGTGCCAGCTCACCACCTCGAGTATCGTCTCCGTCTGAAGCTTTCTTT.